This record covers a single TCR beta chain. This entry comes from a study of T cell changes during pregnancy in multiple sclerosis. Sequenced by immunoSEQ multiplex PCR; TCRdb stores in-frame clones only, minus some. Among tens of thousands of clones listed, 85% to 90% were seen once. The germline V and J ends were trimmed by 2 bases and 5 bases, with 10 bases remaining between them. The CDR3 extends over 14 amino acids. Per the germline V gene, CDR1 is LNHDA and CDR2 is SQIVND (reference sequence). Sequencing was performed on peripheral blood, taken after pregnancy. This clonotype originated in a female donor in good health, enrolled as a control in a pregnancy study. The chain links TRBV19 to TRBJ2-1; D perhaps matches TRBD2 (6 bases). The CDR3 region is CASSIMGGDNEQFF. The CDR3 DNA reads TGTGCCAGTAGTATAATGGGCGGGGACAATGAGCAGTTCTTC.